This is a list of T cell receptor beta chains from one sample in a study of metastatic and nonmetastatic thyroid tumors. TCRdb ran MiXCR on the PCR reads. Among about 19,000 clones listed, around a sixth were seen once. The sample consisted of blood. Source of these receptors: a male donor with papillary thyroid cancer or a benign thyroid nodule (not recorded which). Some clones in this sample may be carry-over from other donors' samples. The CDR3 runs from the conserved cysteine through the conserved F or W. Fields, in order: V gene, clone size, J gene, D gene, CDR3 protein, CDR3 DNA. The D gene is left open where the match is weak. Only some rows state a clone size, as once, few, many or a class for expanded clones.

v_call: TRBV5-3; clone_size: .; j_call: TRBJ1-1; d_call: TRBD1; cdr3_aa: CASSTDRVEAFF; cdr3_nt: TGTGCCAGCAGCACCGACAGGGTTGAAGCTTTCTTT
v_call: TRBV20-1; clone_size: many; j_call: TRBJ2-7; d_call: TRBD2; cdr3_aa: CSARGSSGGYEQYF; cdr3_nt: TGCAGTGCTAGAGGGTCTAGCGGGGGGTACGAGCAGTACTTC
v_call: TRBV7-9; clone_size: medium-sized; j_call: TRBJ2-1; d_call: .; cdr3_aa: CASSGRFSEGVAYNEQFF; cdr3_nt: TGTGCCAGCAGCGGCCGTTTCTCGGAGGGAGTGGCCTACAATGAGCAGTTCTTC
v_call: TRBV27; clone_size: many; j_call: TRBJ2-7; d_call: .; cdr3_aa: CASSLSHYEQYF; cdr3_nt: TGTGCCAGCAGTTTATCACACTACGAGCAGTACTTC
v_call: TRBV20-1; clone_size: many; j_call: TRBJ2-3; d_call: TRBD2; cdr3_aa: CSAQGASGPTDTQYF; cdr3_nt: TGCAGTGCTCAGGGTGCTAGCGGGCCCACAGATACGCAGTATTTT
v_call: TRBV6-1; clone_size: many; j_call: TRBJ1-1; d_call: .; cdr3_aa: CASSPQVMNTEAFF; cdr3_nt: TGTGCCAGCAGTCCACAGGTCATGAACACTGAAGCTTTCTTT
v_call: TRBV20-1; clone_size: medium-sized; j_call: TRBJ2-1; d_call: TRBD2; cdr3_aa: CSAIKKSGSSYNEQFF; cdr3_nt: TGCAGTGCTATCAAAAAAAGCGGGAGTTCCTACAATGAGCAGTTCTTC
v_call: TRBV11-3; clone_size: .; j_call: TRBJ1-1; d_call: TRBD1; cdr3_aa: CASSPPTGQGTESFF; cdr3_nt: TGTGCCAGCAGCCCACCGACAGGACAGGGCACTGAATCTTTCTTT
v_call: TRBV9; clone_size: many; j_call: TRBJ2-3; d_call: .; cdr3_aa: CASSVGVGGTDTQYF; cdr3_nt: TGTGCCAGCAGCGTAGGGGTTGGGGGTACAGATACGCAGTATTTT
v_call: TRBV6-4; clone_size: many; j_call: TRBJ2-2; d_call: .; cdr3_aa: CASSSDQANTGELFF; cdr3_nt: TGTGCCAGCAGTTCGGACCAAGCTAACACCGGGGAGCTGTTTTTT
v_call: TRBV7-9; clone_size: many; j_call: TRBJ1-4; d_call: .; cdr3_aa: CASSLYSGGRNEKLFF; cdr3_nt: TGTGCCAGCAGCTTATATAGCGGGGGACGGAATGAAAAACTGTTTTTT
v_call: TRBV6-2/TRBV6-3; clone_size: many; j_call: TRBJ2-3; d_call: .; cdr3_aa: CASSYVRRSTDTQYF; cdr3_nt: TGTGCCAGCAGTTACGTGCGGAGATCCACAGATACGCAGTATTTT
v_call: TRBV20-1; clone_size: .; j_call: TRBJ2-3; d_call: TRBD2; cdr3_aa: CSARAWREYRYTQYF; cdr3_nt: TGCAGTGCTAGAGCCTGGCGGGAGTATCGTTATACGCAGTATTTT
v_call: TRBV28; clone_size: many; j_call: TRBJ2-1; d_call: .; cdr3_aa: CASKVGPYNEQFF; cdr3_nt: TGTGCCAGCAAGGTAGGGCCCTACAATGAGCAGTTCTTC
v_call: TRBV29-1; clone_size: many; j_call: TRBJ2-1; d_call: .; cdr3_aa: CSVEYNEQFF; cdr3_nt: TGCAGCGTTGAGTACAATGAGCAGTTCTTC
v_call: TRBV5-5; clone_size: many; j_call: TRBJ1-3; d_call: TRBD1; cdr3_aa: CASSSTGGASGNTIYF; cdr3_nt: TGTGCCAGCAGCTCTACAGGGGGCGCATCTGGAAACACCATATATTTT
v_call: TRBV6-1; clone_size: few; j_call: TRBJ1-2; d_call: .; cdr3_aa: CVSSDGGYGYTF; cdr3_nt: TGTGTCAGCAGTGATGGCGGCTATGGCTACACCTTC